This TCR beta chain was captured in a study of regulatory T cells in long-lasting Graves disease (dated by TCRdb to the early 2020s). Regarding the complete study: Persistent Graves' disease meant more than 5 years of antithyroid drug treatment with TSH receptor autoantibodies that stayed positive. On average, persistent Graves' disease patients in the clinical cohort had been on antithyroid drugs for about 10.3 years. Patients with persistent Graves' disease were compared with patients with newly diagnosed Graves' disease using TCR sequencing and RNA sequencing of peripheral blood. A total of some 35 samples underwent TCR sequencing: around 13 from persistent and around 20 from newly diagnosed Graves' disease patients. The study took place in China and was registered as a clinical trial. The full study reports these points: The study examined only peripheral blood because the primary lesion, thyroid tissue, could not be accessed. The small sample size was acknowledged by the authors as a limitation that may reduce accuracy. Compared with newly diagnosed patients, persistent Graves' disease patients had lower TCR Shannon entropy and fewer highly expanded clones, which suggests clonal expansion. Sequencing and analysis were limited to the TCR beta chain. Preferential use of TRBV28, TRBJ1-2 and TRBJ2-5 was observed in persistent disease, whereas TRBV20-1 and TRBJ2-1 were favored in newly diagnosed disease. Patients with persistent disease shared more public clonotypes (approximately 2,500) than newly diagnosed patients did (more than 900).

The time point label here, explained by the study, means: persistent/refractory GD, antithyroid drugs over 5 years with positive TRAb. For both TCR sequencing and RNA sequencing, RNA was extracted from PBMCs in TRIzol. The diagnosis of Graves' disease followed American Thyroid Association guidelines. Patients for the study were recruited at an endocrinology department in Xi'an, China. Each patient gave roughly 8.4 milliliters of peripheral blood, collected in an EDTA anticoagulant tube. PBMCs were isolated by Ficoll Paque Plus density gradient separation without further T cell sorting. An Agilent 2100 Bioanalyzer and agarose gel were used to check RNA quality, while a NanoDrop 2000 measured RNA concentration. Library creation used multiplex PCR. Sequenced using an Illumina HiSeq 4000. TCR beta libraries were built with iRepertoire HTBI primers and Arm-PCR amplification of CDR3 regions. Before sequencing, the PCR products underwent gel purification. Turning to the authors' computational methods: Gene usage analysis of CDR3 amino acid clonotypes used the roughly 60 TRBV and 14 to 15 TRBJ segments found across samples. COPE and FqMerger were used to merge the filtered high-quality paired reads into contigs. BLAST was used to align contigs to IMGT TRBV, TRBD and TRBJ reference genes, and CDR3 was defined according to IMGT. Any clonotype with a frequency above 0.1% was classified as a highly expanded clone. Repertoire diversity was measured by Shannon entropy, and V-J evenness by the Gini coefficient. Public clonotypes were defined as clonotypes shared by more than one individual. TCRdb ran its own pipeline on the public reads, namely fastp trimming at Q25 and MiXCR clone calling, and kept in-frame beta chains. Each CDR3 protein gets just one entry, which takes the most common genes and DNA from the rows behind it. The V and J calls come from TCRdb's annotation, not from the publication. Present in this sample are 500,000 to 800,000 distinct CDR3 sequences, around 30% of which were seen just once. The ten largest clones represent 42% of the sample.

With regard to this clonotype: What this receptor recognizes is not known. Base-call qualities are not available, and no considerably larger clone is one nucleotide away.

Trimming leaves V shorter by 4 bases and J shorter by 4 bases, with the junction holding 9 bases beyond the gene matches. The cysteine opens and the phenylalanine closes a CDR3 of 16 amino acids. The kept DNA is CDR3 alone, 48 bases in frame from the first base. The germline V gene (reference sequence) provides CDR1 DFQATT and CDR2 SNEGSKA. The starting material was peripheral blood mononuclear cells (PBMCs), obtained when the disease was refractory, from a patient treated with antithyroid drugs. The origin of this receptor is a female donor with Graves disease. The chain is made from TRBV20-1 and TRBJ2-1, with 11 bases in between that match TRBD2. The CDR3 is CSAKTLAGDLYNEQFF. The DNA sequence is given as TGCAGTGCTAAAACACTAGCGGGAGACCTTTACAATGAGCAGTTCTTC.